This note documents a single T cell receptor (beta chain) sequence. Its antigen is not known. Coverage ceases 3 residues before the CDR3 finishes, and the germline J gene fills in the end. The same CDR3 is also encoded by other DNA sequences in this sample. The data stem from a study of T cells in women clearing cervical HPV infection. For the study at large: HLA type could not be excluded as a confounder. Whole-study results and caveats: Repertoire richness, not evenness, was significantly elevated in CIN3+ cases versus controls.

Libraries were prepared by immunoSEQ multiplex PCR; TCRdb keeps only in-frame clonotypes and omits some of them. This listing includes tens of thousands of clones. Germline trimming cut 5 bases from V and 4 bases from J; bases unmatched to any gene: 7. Germline V gene data show CDR1 as DFQATT and CDR2 as SNEGSKA (reference sequence). This CDR3 region has 13 residues. The clonotype was recovered from a woman between 18 and 70 years old with a cervical HPV16 infection that either progressed to CIN3+ or cleared (not recorded which). V usage is TRBV20-1 and J usage is TRBJ1-1; 7 positions agree with TRBD1. The sequenced sample consisted of blood buffy coat. CDR3 loop: CSARQGPGTEAFF. The covered CDR3 bases are TGCAGTGCTCGACAGGGTCCAGGCACTGAA.